The rows below give T cell receptor beta chains drawn from one sample of a study of cytomegalovirus exposure and HLA in healthy donors. Sequencing used immunoSEQ multiplex PCR; TCRdb keeps in-frame clones, though not all of them. The sample holds 150,000 to 200,000 clones, roughly 78% seen once. Sequenced: PBMCs. The receptors shown here come from a woman between 45 and 60 years old in good health and CMV-seropositive. Both conserved end residues are trimmed from each CDR3. Each record gives: V gene, J gene, CDR3 protein.

v_call: TRBV18
j_call: TRBJ1-5
cdr3_aa: ASSPRVDQPQH

v_call: TRBV27
j_call: TRBJ1-1
cdr3_aa: ATQGQGNTEAF

v_call: TRBV10-3
j_call: TRBJ2-1
cdr3_aa: AISTGTRSNEQF

v_call: TRBV9
j_call: TRBJ2-5
cdr3_aa: ASSLTGTSGGIPEETQY

v_call: TRBV7-6
j_call: TRBJ2-2
cdr3_aa: ASSLEASGANTGELF

v_call: TRBV13
j_call: TRBJ2-3
cdr3_aa: ASSPFGTGLSGTDTQY

v_call: TRBV7-3
j_call: TRBJ2-1
cdr3_aa: ASSSPPDTAKF

v_call: TRBV19
j_call: TRBJ1-6
cdr3_aa: ASSSRGYNSPLH

v_call: TRBV6-1
j_call: TRBJ1-5
cdr3_aa: ASSAVQGGNQPQH

v_call: TRBV5-5
j_call: TRBJ1-4
cdr3_aa: ASSLRGTNEKLF

v_call: TRBV4-1
j_call: TRBJ1-1
cdr3_aa: ASNRELPMNTEAF

v_call: TRBV30
j_call: TRBJ1-1
cdr3_aa: AWKRQGASLEAF

v_call: TRBV6-5
j_call: TRBJ1-5
cdr3_aa: ASSYSSVEPQH

v_call: TRBV6-5
j_call: TRBJ2-1
cdr3_aa: ASSGDRGKNEQF

v_call: TRBV13
j_call: TRBJ2-7
cdr3_aa: ASSSGDREYEQY

v_call: TRBV11-2
j_call: TRBJ2-7
cdr3_aa: ASSLRRQVASYEQY

v_call: TRBV4-1
j_call: TRBJ2-7
cdr3_aa: ASSQEDRTFYEQY

v_call: TRBV5-1
j_call: TRBJ1-6
cdr3_aa: ASSLGSQNSPLH

v_call: TRBV27
j_call: TRBJ2-7
cdr3_aa: ASRIIAGGNYEQY

v_call: TRBV5-4
j_call: TRBJ2-1
cdr3_aa: ASSLSTSGASYNEQF

v_call: TRBV18
j_call: TRBJ2-1
cdr3_aa: ASSPNGGANNEQF

v_call: TRBV7-9
j_call: TRBJ1-1
cdr3_aa: ASSTGGWNTEAF

v_call: TRBV5-1
j_call: TRBJ1-4
cdr3_aa: ASSLVPGNEKLF

v_call: TRBV7-9
j_call: TRBJ1-4
cdr3_aa: SSSLAAGGTVNEKLF

v_call: TRBV7-9
j_call: TRBJ2-1
cdr3_aa: ASSLVRGGNEQF

v_call: TRBV6-5
j_call: TRBJ2-1
cdr3_aa: ASSPRVSLDEQF

v_call: TRBV7-2
j_call: TRBJ1-5
cdr3_aa: ASSPQGAWNQPQH

v_call: TRBV10-2
j_call: TRBJ2-2
cdr3_aa: ASSESPSRGELF

v_call: TRBV7-8
j_call: TRBJ1-1
cdr3_aa: ASRIPGRDTEAF

v_call: TRBV18
j_call: TRBJ1-6
cdr3_aa: ASSNQQGTDTPLH

v_call: TRBV19
j_call: TRBJ2-7
cdr3_aa: ASSLGAFNEQY

v_call: TRBV19
j_call: TRBJ2-1
cdr3_aa: ASSIKGVFVIAGVGNEQF

v_call: TRBV5-1
j_call: TRBJ1-5
cdr3_aa: ASSLGYRDDQPQH

v_call: TRBV4-1
j_call: TRBJ2-2
cdr3_aa: ASSQKGTVVEAGELF

v_call: TRBV7-2
j_call: TRBJ2-5
cdr3_aa: ASRLDLLAGIETQY

v_call: TRBV29-1
j_call: TRBJ1-1
cdr3_aa: SVELQGSHTEAF

v_call: TRBV6-5
j_call: TRBJ1-3
cdr3_aa: ASSRDSGNTIY

v_call: TRBV7-9
j_call: TRBJ2-7
cdr3_aa: SSTSGEREQY

v_call: TRBV2
j_call: TRBJ1-5
cdr3_aa: ASSEVARIQPQH